The sequence of this T cell receptor beta chain was determined in a study of patients and donors after allogeneic stem cell transplantation. V shed 3 bases and J shed 0 bases, with 9 bases lying between them. From germline, CDR1 is KGHSH and CDR2 LQKENI. This CDR3 is built from 15 residues. TCRdb recomputed calls from the RT-PCR reads with MiXCR, one row per CDR3 protein. The sample records some 230,000 distinct CDR3 sequences, over 12% being singletons. This clonotype was observed at least ten times. V and J are TRBV18 and TRBJ1-5, with a weak D call TRBD1 (5 bases). This clonotype was obtained from a human donor who was either an allogeneic HSCT recipient or a stem cell or donor lymphocyte infusion donor (not recorded which). It is not recorded whose cells these are; they may come from a transplant donor. Sequenced: blood, either unsorted or a sorted T cell fraction (not recorded which). CDR3 in DNA: TGTGCCAGCTCACCGGATGGGGGTAGCAATCAGCCCCAGCATTTT. This translates into CASSPDGGSNQPQHF.